The rows below give T cell receptor beta chains drawn from one sample of a study of blood T cell repertoires in COVID-19. Sequenced by immunoSEQ multiplex PCR; TCRdb stores in-frame clones only, minus some. The data show about 210,000 clones, with about 83% seen just once and approximately 8.1% held by the top ten. The sample consisted of peripheral blood. These receptors came from a woman aged 50 to 60 with active or convalescent COVID-19. Both conserved end residues are part of each CDR3. A D gene is named only where the DNA matches it firmly. Not every row has a clone size; where given, it reads once, few, many or a size class.

V: TRBV2; D: .; J: TRBJ1-1; size: once; DNA: TGTGCCAGCAGTATTACGGGAGGAACACTCACTCAAGCTTTCTTT; CDR3: CASSITGGTLTQAFF
V: TRBV11-2; D: TRBD1; J: TRBJ2-5; size: .; DNA: TGTGCCAGCAGGGGGACAGGGGCCGTCCAAGAGACCCAGTACTTC; CDR3: CASRGTGAVQETQYF
V: TRBV24-1; D: .; J: TRBJ1-2; size: .; DNA: TGTGCCACCAGTGATTTTAGGGGTGGCTACACCTTC; CDR3: CATSDFRGGYTF
V: TRBV28; D: TRBD2; J: TRBJ2-5; size: .; DNA: TGTGCCAGCGCTAGCGGGGGGGCGTCCGAGACCCAGTACTTC; CDR3: CASASGGASETQYF
V: TRBV28; D: .; J: TRBJ2-2; size: .; DNA: TGTGCCAGCAGTTTACAGGGCCACACCGGGGAGCTGTTTTTT; CDR3: CASSLQGHTGELFF
V: TRBV25-1; D: .; J: TRBJ2-6; size: .; DNA: TGTGCCAGCAGTGGCTTAGGGAGCTCTGGGGCCAACGTCCTGACTTTC; CDR3: CASSGLGSSGANVLTF
V: TRBV5-6; D: .; J: TRBJ1-6; size: .; DNA: TGTGCCAGCAGCTCCCGGGAGTCCTGGAGGTCCTATAATTCACCCCTCCACTTT; CDR3: CASSSRESWRSYNSPLHF
V: TRBV10-2; D: .; J: TRBJ1-4; size: .; DNA: TGCGCCAGCAGTGAGCTCGGGGGGCTAGGAGAAAAACTGTTTTTT; CDR3: CASSELGGLGEKLFF
V: TRBV2; D: .; J: TRBJ1-1; size: .; DNA: TGTGCCAGCAGTGTCGAGTTGTTGAACACTGAAGCTTTCTTT; CDR3: CASSVELLNTEAFF
V: TRBV7-3; D: TRBD1; J: TRBJ1-5; size: once; DNA: TGTGCCAGCAGCTTAACTATACGACAGGGAAGCAATCAGCCCCAGCATTTT; CDR3: CASSLTIRQGSNQPQHF
V: TRBV6-5; D: .; J: TRBJ1-5; size: .; DNA: TGTGCCAGCGGAGGTTTCAGTCAGCCCCAGCATTTT; CDR3: CASGGFSQPQHF
V: TRBV19; D: .; J: TRBJ1-5; size: .; DNA: TGTGCCAGTAGTATCACGGGCCGGGTGGACGGGAGTCAGCCCCAGCATTTT; CDR3: CASSITGRVDGSQPQHF
V: TRBV5-1; D: TRBD1; J: TRBJ1-6; size: .; DNA: TGCGCCAGCAGCTTGGTGCCTCAGGGGGATTCACCCCTCCACTTT; CDR3: CASSLVPQGDSPLHF
V: TRBV28; D: .; J: TRBJ2-7; size: .; DNA: TGTGCCAGCAGTTTATTTGGGCGGGGGCAGGGAAGAGAGCAGTACTTC; CDR3: CASSLFGRGQGREQYF
V: TRBV5-1; D: .; J: TRBJ1-3; size: .; DNA: TGCGCCAGCAGCCAAGGACAGCCGGGAAACACCATATATTTT; CDR3: CASSQGQPGNTIYF
V: TRBV28; D: TRBD1; J: TRBJ1-1; size: .; DNA: TGTGCCAGCAGTTTATGGGTGGTACAGGGGGCGACTGAAGCTTTCTTT; CDR3: CASSLWVVQGATEAFF
V: TRBV19; D: .; J: TRBJ2-7; size: once; DNA: TGTGCCAGTAGTATGAACAGGCCCTACGAGCAGTACTTC; CDR3: CASSMNRPYEQYF
V: TRBV25-1; D: .; J: TRBJ2-2; size: once; DNA: TGTGCCAGCAGTGACAGGGGTTACAACACCGGGGAGCTGTTTTTT; CDR3: CASSDRGYNTGELFF
V: TRBV5-1; D: TRBD2; J: TRBJ2-1; size: .; DNA: TGCGCCAGCAGCCCCGGGACTAGCGGGAGCTATGAGCAGTTCTTC; CDR3: CASSPGTSGSYEQFF
V: TRBV3-1/TRBV3-2; D: .; J: TRBJ1-1; size: .; DNA: TGTGCCAGCAGCCAAGAGGGCATGGGTACTGAAGCTTTCTTT; CDR3: CASSQEGMGTEAFF
V: TRBV19; D: .; J: TRBJ1-3; size: .; DNA: TGTGCCAGTAGTATTCGGGGAAGCTCTGGAAACACCATATATTTT; CDR3: CASSIRGSSGNTIYF
V: TRBV5-1; D: TRBD1; J: TRBJ2-7; size: once; DNA: TGCGCCAGCAGCCTGGACAGGGGGAATTCCTACGAGCAGTACTTC; CDR3: CASSLDRGNSYEQYF
V: TRBV28; D: .; J: TRBJ1-1; size: .; DNA: TGTGCCAGCAGTTACCGCGGGACTGAAGCTTTCTTT; CDR3: CASSYRGTEAFF
V: TRBV4-2; D: .; J: TRBJ1-3; size: .; DNA: TGTGCCAGCAGCCAAGATCTGACAGCTGGAAACACCATATATTTT; CDR3: CASSQDLTAGNTIYF
V: TRBV1; D: .; J: TRBJ1-1; size: .; DNA: .; CDR3: CTSSQVFGQGNTEAFF
V: TRBV2; D: .; J: TRBJ1-6; size: .; DNA: TGTGCCAGCAGGGCGGCACAGAATGGCGGGGCCCTCCACTTT; CDR3: CASRAAQNGGALHF
V: TRBV4-1; D: .; J: TRBJ2-2; size: .; DNA: TGCGCCAGCAGGCTGACTACCGACACCGGGGAGCTGTTTTTT; CDR3: CASRLTTDTGELFF
V: TRBV28; D: .; J: TRBJ2-7; size: .; DNA: TGTGCCAGCAGTCTCCCGAAGGCGGCCTCCTACGAGCAGTACTTC; CDR3: CASSLPKAASYEQYF
V: TRBV27; D: .; J: TRBJ2-5; size: few; DNA: TGTGCCAGCAGTTTATCCCTCTTTGAGACCCAGTACTTC; CDR3: CASSLSLFETQYF
V: TRBV19; D: .; J: TRBJ2-5; size: .; DNA: TGTGCCAGTAGTCCAGGGGCAAGTCCTCAGCAAGAGACCCAGTACTTC; CDR3: CASSPGASPQQETQYF
V: TRBV27; D: .; J: TRBJ2-5; size: .; DNA: TGTGCCAGCAGCCCCGACCCAGGGTCCCAGACCCAGTACTTC; CDR3: CASSPDPGSQTQYF
V: TRBV7-2; D: TRBD2; J: TRBJ2-3; size: .; DNA: TGTGCCAGCAGGTCAGGTAGCGGGAACACAGATACGCAGTATTTT; CDR3: CASRSGSGNTDTQYF